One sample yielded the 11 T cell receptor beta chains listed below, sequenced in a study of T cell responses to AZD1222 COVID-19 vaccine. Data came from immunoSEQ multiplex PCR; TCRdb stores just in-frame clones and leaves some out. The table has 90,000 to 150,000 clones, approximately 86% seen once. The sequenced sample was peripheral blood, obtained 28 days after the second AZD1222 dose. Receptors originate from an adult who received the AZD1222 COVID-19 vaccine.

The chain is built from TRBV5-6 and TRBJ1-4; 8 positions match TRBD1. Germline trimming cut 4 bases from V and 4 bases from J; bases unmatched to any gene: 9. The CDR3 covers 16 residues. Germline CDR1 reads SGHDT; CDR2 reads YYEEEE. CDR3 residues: CASSHEPGQVNEKLFF. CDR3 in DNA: TGTGCCAGCAGCCATGAGCCGGGACAGGTTAATGAAAAACTGTTTTTT.

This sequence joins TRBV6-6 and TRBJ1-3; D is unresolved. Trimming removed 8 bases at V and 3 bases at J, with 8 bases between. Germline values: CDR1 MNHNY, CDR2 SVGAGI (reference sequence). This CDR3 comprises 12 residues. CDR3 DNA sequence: TGTGCCAGCGTGGCCGGTGGAAACACCATATATTTT. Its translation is CASVAGGNTIYF.

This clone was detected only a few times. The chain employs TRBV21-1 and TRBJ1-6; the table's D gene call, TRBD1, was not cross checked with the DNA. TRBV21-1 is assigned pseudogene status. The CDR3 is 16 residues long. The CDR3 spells CASSKSLGQGNSPLHF. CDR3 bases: TGTGCCAGCAGCAAAAGTCTTGGGCAGGGAAATTCACCCCTCCACTTT.

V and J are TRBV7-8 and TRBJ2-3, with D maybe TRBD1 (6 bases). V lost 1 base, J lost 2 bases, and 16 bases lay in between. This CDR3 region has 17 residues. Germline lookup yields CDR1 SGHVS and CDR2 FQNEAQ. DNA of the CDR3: TGTGCCAGCAGCTTAGGCCCTTACAGGGTAAACACAGATACGCAGTATTTT. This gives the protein CASSLGPYRVNTDTQYF. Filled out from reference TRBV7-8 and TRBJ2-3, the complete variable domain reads GAGVSQSPRYKVAKRGQDVALRCDPISGHVSLFWYQQALGQGPEFLTYFQNEAQLDKSGLPSDRFFAERPEGSVSTLKIQRTQQEDSAVYLCASSLGPYRVNTDTQYFGPGTRLTVL.

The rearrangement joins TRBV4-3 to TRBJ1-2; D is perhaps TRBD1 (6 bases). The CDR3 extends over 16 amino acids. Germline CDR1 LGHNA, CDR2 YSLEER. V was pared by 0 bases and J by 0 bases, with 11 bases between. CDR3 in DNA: TGCGCCAGCAGCCAAGAAACAGGGCTTACTAACTATGGCTACACCTTC. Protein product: CASSQETGLTNYGYTF.

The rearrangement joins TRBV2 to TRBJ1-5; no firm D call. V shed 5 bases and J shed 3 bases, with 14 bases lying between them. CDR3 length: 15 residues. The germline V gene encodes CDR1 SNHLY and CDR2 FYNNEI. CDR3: CASSPDTRPNQPQHF. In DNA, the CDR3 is TGTGCCAGCAGTCCAGACACGAGGCCCAATCAGCCCCAGCATTTT.

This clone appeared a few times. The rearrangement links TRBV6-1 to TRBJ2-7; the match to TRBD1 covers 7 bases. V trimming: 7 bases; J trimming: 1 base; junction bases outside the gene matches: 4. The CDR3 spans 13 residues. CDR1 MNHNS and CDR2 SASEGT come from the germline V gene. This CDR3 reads CASTRDSSYEQYF. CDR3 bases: TGTGCCAGCACCCGGGACAGTTCCTACGAGCAGTACTTC.

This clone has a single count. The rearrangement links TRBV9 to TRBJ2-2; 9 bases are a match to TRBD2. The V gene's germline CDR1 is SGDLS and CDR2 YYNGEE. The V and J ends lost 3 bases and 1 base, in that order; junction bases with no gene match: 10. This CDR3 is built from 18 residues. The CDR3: CASSAPVAGVWNTGELFF. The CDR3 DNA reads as TGTGCCAGCAGCGCCCCTGTAGCGGGGGTATGGAACACCGGGGAGCTGTTTTTT.

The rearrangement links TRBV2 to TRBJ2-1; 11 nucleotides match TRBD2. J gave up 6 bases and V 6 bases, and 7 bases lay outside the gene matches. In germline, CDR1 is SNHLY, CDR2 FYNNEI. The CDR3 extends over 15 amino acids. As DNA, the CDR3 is TGTGCCAGCAGCCCTAGCGGGGGGCGCATCAATGAGCAGTTCTTC. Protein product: CASSPSGGRINEQFF.

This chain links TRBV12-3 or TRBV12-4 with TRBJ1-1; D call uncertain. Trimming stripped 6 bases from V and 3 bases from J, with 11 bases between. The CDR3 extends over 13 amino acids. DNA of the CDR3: TGTGCCAGCAGCCTTGACACTCACACTGAAGCTTTCTTT. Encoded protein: CASSLDTHTEAFF.

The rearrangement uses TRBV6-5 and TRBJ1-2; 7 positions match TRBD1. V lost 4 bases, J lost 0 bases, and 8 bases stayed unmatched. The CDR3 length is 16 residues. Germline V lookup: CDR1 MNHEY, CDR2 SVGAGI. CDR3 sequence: CASSSGTAAPNYGYTF. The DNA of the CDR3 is TGTGCCAGCAGTTCCGGGACAGCAGCTCCTAACTATGGCTACACCTTC.